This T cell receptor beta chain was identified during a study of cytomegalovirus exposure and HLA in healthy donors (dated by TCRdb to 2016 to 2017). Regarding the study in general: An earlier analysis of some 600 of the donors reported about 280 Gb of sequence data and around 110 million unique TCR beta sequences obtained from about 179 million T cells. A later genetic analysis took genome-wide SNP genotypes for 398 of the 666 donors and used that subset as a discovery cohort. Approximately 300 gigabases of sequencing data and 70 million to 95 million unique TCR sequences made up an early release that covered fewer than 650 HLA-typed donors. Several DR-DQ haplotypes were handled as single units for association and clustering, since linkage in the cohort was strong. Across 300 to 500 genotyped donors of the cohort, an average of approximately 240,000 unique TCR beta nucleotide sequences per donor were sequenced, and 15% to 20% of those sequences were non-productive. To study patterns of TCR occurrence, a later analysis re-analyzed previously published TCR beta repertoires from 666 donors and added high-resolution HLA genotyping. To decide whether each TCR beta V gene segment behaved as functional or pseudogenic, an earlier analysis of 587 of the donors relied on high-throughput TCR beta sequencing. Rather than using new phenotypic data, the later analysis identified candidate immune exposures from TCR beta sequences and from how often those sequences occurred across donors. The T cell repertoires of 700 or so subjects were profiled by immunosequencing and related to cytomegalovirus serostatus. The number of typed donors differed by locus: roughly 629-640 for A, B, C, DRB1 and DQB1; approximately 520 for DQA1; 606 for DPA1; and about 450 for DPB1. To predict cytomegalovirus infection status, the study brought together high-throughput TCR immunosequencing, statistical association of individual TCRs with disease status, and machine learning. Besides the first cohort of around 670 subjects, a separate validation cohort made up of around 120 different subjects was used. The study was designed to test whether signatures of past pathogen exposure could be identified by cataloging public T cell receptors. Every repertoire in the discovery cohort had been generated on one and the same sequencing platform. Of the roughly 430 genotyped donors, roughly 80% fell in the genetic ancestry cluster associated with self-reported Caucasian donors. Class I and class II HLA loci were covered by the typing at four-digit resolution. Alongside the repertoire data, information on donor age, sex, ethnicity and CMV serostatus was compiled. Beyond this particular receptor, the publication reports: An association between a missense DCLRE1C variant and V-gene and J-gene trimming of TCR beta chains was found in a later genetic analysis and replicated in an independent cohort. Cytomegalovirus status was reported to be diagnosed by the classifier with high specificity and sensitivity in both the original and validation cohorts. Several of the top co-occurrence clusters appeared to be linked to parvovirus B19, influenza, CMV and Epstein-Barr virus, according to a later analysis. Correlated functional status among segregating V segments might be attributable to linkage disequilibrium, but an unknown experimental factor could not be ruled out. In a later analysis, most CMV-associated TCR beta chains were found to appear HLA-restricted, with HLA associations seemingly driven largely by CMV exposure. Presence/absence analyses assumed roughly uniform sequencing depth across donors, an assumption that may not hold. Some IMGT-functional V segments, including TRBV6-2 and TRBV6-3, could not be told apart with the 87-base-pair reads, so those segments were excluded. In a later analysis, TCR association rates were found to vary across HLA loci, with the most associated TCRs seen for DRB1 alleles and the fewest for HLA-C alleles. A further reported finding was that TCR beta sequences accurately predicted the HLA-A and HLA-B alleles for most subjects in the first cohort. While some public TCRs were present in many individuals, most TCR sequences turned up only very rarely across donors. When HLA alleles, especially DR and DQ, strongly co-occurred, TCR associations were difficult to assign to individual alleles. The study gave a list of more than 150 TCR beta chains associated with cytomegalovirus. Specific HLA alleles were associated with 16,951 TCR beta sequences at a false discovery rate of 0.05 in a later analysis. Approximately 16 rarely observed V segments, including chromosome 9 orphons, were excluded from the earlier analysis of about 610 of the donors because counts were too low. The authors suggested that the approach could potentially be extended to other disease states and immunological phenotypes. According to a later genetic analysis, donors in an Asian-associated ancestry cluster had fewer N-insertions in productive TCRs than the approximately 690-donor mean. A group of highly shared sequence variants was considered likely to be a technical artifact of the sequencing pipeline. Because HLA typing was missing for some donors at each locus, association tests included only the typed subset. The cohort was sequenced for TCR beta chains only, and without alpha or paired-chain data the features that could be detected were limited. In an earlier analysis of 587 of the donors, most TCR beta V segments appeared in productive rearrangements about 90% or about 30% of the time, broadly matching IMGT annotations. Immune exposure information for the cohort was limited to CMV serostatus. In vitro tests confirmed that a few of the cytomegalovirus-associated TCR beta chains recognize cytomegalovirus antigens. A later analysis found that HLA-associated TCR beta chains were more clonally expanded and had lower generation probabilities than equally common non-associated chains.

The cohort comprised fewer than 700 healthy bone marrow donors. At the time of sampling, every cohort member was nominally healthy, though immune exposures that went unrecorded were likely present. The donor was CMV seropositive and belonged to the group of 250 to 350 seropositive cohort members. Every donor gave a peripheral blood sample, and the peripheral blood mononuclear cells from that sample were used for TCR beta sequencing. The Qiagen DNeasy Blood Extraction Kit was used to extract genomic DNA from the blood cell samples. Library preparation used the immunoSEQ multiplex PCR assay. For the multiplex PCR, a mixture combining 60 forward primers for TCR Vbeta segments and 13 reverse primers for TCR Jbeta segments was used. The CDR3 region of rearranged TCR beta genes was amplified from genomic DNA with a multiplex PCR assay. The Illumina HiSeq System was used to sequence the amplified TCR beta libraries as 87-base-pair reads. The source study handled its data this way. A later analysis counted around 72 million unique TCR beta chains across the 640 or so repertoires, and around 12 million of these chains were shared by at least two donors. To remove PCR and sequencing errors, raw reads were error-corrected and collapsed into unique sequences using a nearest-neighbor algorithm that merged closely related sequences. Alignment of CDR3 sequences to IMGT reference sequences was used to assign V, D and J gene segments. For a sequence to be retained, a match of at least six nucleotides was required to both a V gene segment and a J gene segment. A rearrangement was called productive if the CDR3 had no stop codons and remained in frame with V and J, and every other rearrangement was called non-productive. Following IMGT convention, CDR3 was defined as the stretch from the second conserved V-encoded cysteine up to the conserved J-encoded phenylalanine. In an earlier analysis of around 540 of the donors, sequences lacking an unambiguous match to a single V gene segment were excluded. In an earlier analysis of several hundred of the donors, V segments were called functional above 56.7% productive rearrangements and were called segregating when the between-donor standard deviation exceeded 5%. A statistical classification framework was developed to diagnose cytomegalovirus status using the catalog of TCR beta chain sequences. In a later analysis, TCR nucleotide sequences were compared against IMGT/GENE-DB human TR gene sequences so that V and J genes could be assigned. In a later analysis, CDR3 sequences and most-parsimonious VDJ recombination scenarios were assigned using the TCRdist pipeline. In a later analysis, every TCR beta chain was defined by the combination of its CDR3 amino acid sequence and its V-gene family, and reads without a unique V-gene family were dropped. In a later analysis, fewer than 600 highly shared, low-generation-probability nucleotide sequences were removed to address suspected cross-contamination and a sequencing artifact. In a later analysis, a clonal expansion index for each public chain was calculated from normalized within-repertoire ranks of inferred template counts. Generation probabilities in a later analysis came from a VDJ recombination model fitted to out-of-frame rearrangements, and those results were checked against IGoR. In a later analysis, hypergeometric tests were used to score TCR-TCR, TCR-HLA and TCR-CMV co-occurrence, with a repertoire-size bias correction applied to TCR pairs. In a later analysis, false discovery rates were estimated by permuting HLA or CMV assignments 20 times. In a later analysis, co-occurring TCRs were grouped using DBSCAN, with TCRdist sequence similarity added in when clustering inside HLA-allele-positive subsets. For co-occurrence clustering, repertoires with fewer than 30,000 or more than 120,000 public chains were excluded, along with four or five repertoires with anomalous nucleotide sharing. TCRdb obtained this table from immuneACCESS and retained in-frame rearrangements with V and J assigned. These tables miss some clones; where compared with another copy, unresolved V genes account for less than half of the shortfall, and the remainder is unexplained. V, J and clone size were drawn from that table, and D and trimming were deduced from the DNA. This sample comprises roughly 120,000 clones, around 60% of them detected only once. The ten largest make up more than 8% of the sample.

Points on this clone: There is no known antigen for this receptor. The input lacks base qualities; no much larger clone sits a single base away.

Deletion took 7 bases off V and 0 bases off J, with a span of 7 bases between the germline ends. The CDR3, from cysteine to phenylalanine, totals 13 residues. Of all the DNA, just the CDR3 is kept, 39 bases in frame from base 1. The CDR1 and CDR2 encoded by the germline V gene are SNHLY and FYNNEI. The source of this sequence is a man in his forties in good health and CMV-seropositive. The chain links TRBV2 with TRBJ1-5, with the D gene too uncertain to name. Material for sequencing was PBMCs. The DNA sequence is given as TGTGCCAGCAACTGGTATAGCAATCAGCCCCAGCATTTT. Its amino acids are CASNWYSNQPQHF.